The T cell receptor (beta chain) under discussion was sequenced for a study of cytomegalovirus exposure and HLA in healthy donors. Study-wide context: A prior analysis found 117 million unique TCR beta sequences from around 200 million T cells. General study findings and limits: Using a false discovery rate of 0.05, a later analysis showed that 15,000 to 20,000 TCR beta sequences were associated with HLA alleles. More clonal expansion characterized HLA-associated TCR beta chains than equally common others in a later analysis. Researchers catalogued 150 or so TCR beta chains as cytomegalovirus-associated.

A multiplex PCR was run with 60 Vbeta primers and 13 Jbeta primers. TCRdb's table, derived via immunoSEQ multiplex PCR, lists solely in-frame clones and lacks some. The data show 120,000 or so clones, more than 75% seen once. Germline lookup yields CDR1 SGHNT and CDR2 YYREEE (reference sequence). This CDR3 comprises 15 residues. Concerning this clone itself: Its antigen is as yet unknown.

The sequence derives from a man aged 25-45 years in good health and CMV-seropositive. J is TRBJ2-5 and V is TRBV5-4; 9 bases map to TRBD1. Gene TRBJ2-7 matches the end of the DNA better, so the J call may be wrong. The sequenced sample was PBMCs. CDR3 DNA sequence: TGTGCCAGCAGCCCCACGGGACAGGGAGTCTACGAGCAGTACTTC. Its translation is CASSPTGQGVYEQYF.